This T cell receptor beta chain was identified during a study of T cell repertoires in cytomegalovirus infection (dated by TCRdb to the late 2010s). Looking at the study overall: Donor HLA type was relevant to the analysis, because carriage of CMV infection together with the matching HLA type was indicated by public TCR beta signatures. Overall study outcomes, separate from this receptor: The ex vivo response was dominated by HLA-C-restricted CMV-specific TCR beta clonotypes, and the single most frequent clonotype in two of eight donors was supplied by these HLA-C-restricted clonotypes. Carriers of CMV infection plus the relevant HLA type were discriminated by the cumulative frequency of public TCR beta family members in the study cohort and in an independent approximately 350-donor cohort.

Sequencing took place on an Illumina HiSeq 1500. TCRdb redid the processing of the public reads, applying fastp at Q25 and MiXCR, and retained in-frame beta chains. All rows with the same CDR3 protein become a single entry with the most common DNA and genes. The sample records approximately 130,000 distinct CDR3 sequences, roughly a quarter of which are singletons. In total, the top ten clones hold approximately 35% of the sample. This clonotype was counted between two and nine times. Its antigen specificity is not known. No clone much larger than this one lies a single base away; base qualities are absent. The CDR3 starts with the cysteine, ends with the phenylalanine, and has 14 residues. Solely the CDR3 DNA is kept, with 42 bases framed from the first base. The germline V gene yields KGHDR for CDR1 and SFDVKD for CDR2. V loses 3 bases at its end and J loses 5 bases; junction bases beyond the gene matches: 2.

Sample: PBMCs, sequenced either directly or after in vitro stimulation (not recorded which). The V and J segments used are TRBV24-1 and TRBJ1-2, and TRBD1 aligns with 10 junction nucleotides. The receptor's source is a human donor in good health (CMV status not recorded). Some clones in this sample may be carry-over from other donors' samples. The sequence in DNA is TGTGCCACCAGTGATGGGACAGGGGTTTATGGCTACACCTTC. It encodes CATSDGTGVYGYTF.